The source of this T cell receptor beta chain is a study of cytomegalovirus exposure and HLA in healthy donors. PCR amplification relied on 60 Vbeta primers (plus 13 Jbeta primers). Clones were read by immunoSEQ multiplex PCR, and TCRdb kept only the in-frame ones, dropping some. The table has more than 150,000 clones, 80% to 85% seen once. The clonotype was recovered from a woman in her late teens or twenties in good health and CMV-seropositive. Sequenced material: PBMCs.

In nucleotides, the CDR3 is TGTGCCAGCAGCTTGATGGACAGGAGAAAAGAGACCCAGTACTTC. Its translation: CASSLMDRRKETQYF. The chain uses TRBV5-4 and TRBJ2-5, with TRBD1 identical over 7 bases. V gave up 1 base and J gave up 3 bases; unmatched junction bases: 6. The CDR3 has 15 amino acids. Germline V gives CDR1 SGHNT, CDR2 YYREEE (reference sequence).